What follows are 15 T cell receptor beta chains derived from one specimen sequenced in a study of cytomegalovirus exposure and HLA in healthy donors. The primer mix had 60 Vbeta and 13 Jbeta primers. Data came from immunoSEQ multiplex PCR; TCRdb stores just in-frame clones and leaves some out. This specimen shows some 80,000 clones; the ten leading clones hold roughly 15%. What was sequenced was PBMCs. All receptors come from a middle-aged man in good health and CMV-seropositive.

The chain is built from TRBV19 and TRBJ2-7; tentatively, D is TRBD1 (6 bases). This CDR3 is built from 14 residues. Germline CDR1 reads LNHDA; CDR2 reads SQIVND (reference sequence). Trimming stripped 5 bases from V and 1 base from J, with 12 bases between. The CDR3 nucleotides read TGTGCCAGTAGTGGGGGCCGAGTTTCCTACGAGCAGTACTTC. This sequence encodes CASSGGRVSYEQYF.

The V and J genes are TRBV5-1 and TRBJ2-3, with 9 bases matching TRBD1. V was clipped by 4 bases and J by 5 bases; unmatched bases: 11. The CDR3 has 16 amino acids. Germline values: CDR1 SGHRS, CDR2 YFSETQ. The CDR3 bases are TGCGCCAGCAGCCCCCAAGGGACAGGGATGAAAGATACGCAGTATTTT. Its protein product is CASSPQGTGMKDTQYF.

The chain has TRBV7-2 and TRBJ2-7; maybe TRBD1 (6 bases). V lost 2 bases and J lost 2, with 16 bases in between. This CDR3 is 16 amino acids long. Germline V CDR1 and CDR2: SGHTA, FQGNSA. In nucleotides, the CDR3 is TGTGCCAGCAGCTTACTAGAATGGGGGCGCGCCTACGAGCAGTACTTC. This encodes CASSLLEWGRAYEQYF.

The chain carries TRBV2 and TRBJ1-5, with D perhaps matching TRBD1 (5 bases). The CDR3 extends over 16 amino acids. CDR1 is SNHLY, CDR2 FYNNEI, per germline. The germline V and J ends were trimmed by 5 bases and 0 bases, with 14 bases remaining between them. The CDR3 here is CASSTRGSYSNQPQHF. CDR3 sequence (DNA): TGTGCCAGCAGTACGCGGGGGTCCTATAGCAATCAGCCCCAGCATTTT. Based on the CDR3 plus reference TRBV2 and TRBJ1-5, the full variable domain is EPEVTQTPSHQVTQMGQEVILRCVPISNHLYFYWYRQILGQKVEFLVSFYNNEISEKSEIFDDQFSVERPDGSNFTLKIRSTKLEDSAMYFCASSTRGSYSNQPQHFGDGTRLSIL.

The chain links TRBV6-5 to TRBJ2-2; TRBD1 matches 8 bases. V dropped 4 bases and J dropped 9; count of bases not matched to a gene: 7. Germline V gene lookup returns CDR1 MNHEY and CDR2 SVGAGI. The CDR3 is 14 amino acids. CDR3 in amino acids: CASSSDRVLRELFF. CDR3 nucleotide sequence: TGTGCCAGCAGTTCGGACAGGGTTTTGAGGGAGCTGTTTTTT.

This chain connects TRBV19 to TRBJ1-1; 8 bases agree with TRBD1. J gave up 5 bases and V 6 bases, and 8 bases lay outside the gene matches. The CDR3 extends over 14 amino acids. CDR1 is LNHDA, CDR2 SQIVND, per germline (reference sequence). The CDR3 sequence: CASSRDRFGTEAFF. The CDR3 nucleotides are TGTGCCAGTAGCCGGGACAGGTTTGGGACTGAAGCTTTCTTT.

The chain carries TRBV28 and TRBJ2-1; possibly TRBD1 for D (5 bases). Trimming took off 1 base at V and 1 base at J, with 26 bases between the two ends. There are 21 residues in the CDR3. Germline-derived CDR1 and CDR2 are MDHEN and SYDVKM. The CDR3 region is CASSLLSAETIREGSYNEQFF. The CDR3 region has the DNA TGTGCCAGCAGTTTATTGAGCGCTGAGACCATCAGGGAAGGGTCCTACAATGAGCAGTTCTTC. Full variable domain (rest looked up from reference TRBV28 and TRBJ2-1): DVKVTQSSRYLVKRTGEKVFLECVQDMDHENMFWYRQDPGLGLRLIYFSYDVKMKEKGDIPEGYSVSREKKERFSLILESASTNQTSMYLCASSLLSAETIREGSYNEQFFGPGTRLTVL.

V is TRBV4-1 and J is TRBJ2-5; possibly TRBD1 for D (5 bases). Trimming removed 0 bases at V and 2 bases at J, with 10 bases between. The CDR3 spans 15 residues. CDR1 and CDR2 (germline): MGHRA, YSYEKL. This chain's CDR3 is CASSQETGLQETQYF. CDR3 bases: TGCGCCAGCAGCCAAGAAACAGGCCTACAAGAGACCCAGTACTTC.

The chain is built from TRBV2 and TRBJ2-2; 7 nucleotides align to TRBD2. V shed 6 bases, J shed 7 bases, and the junction held 8 bases outside the gene matches. Germline CDR1 and CDR2: SNHLY and FYNNEI. The CDR3 sequence is 14 residues long. The CDR3 spells CASRTTSMGGELFF. CDR3 sequence (DNA): TGTGCCAGCAGGACGACTAGCATGGGCGGGGAGCTGTTTTTT.

The rearrangement uses TRBV23-1 and TRBJ2-1; 9 nucleotides align to TRBD2. TRBV23-1 is placed among ORFs of uncertain function. The J segment lost 5 bases and the V segment lost 6 bases, leaving 8 bases of the junction unmatched. The CDR3 runs to 15 residues. The chain's CDR3 is CASRHRTSDNNEQFF. The CDR3, as DNA: TGCGCCAGCAGGCATAGGACTAGCGACAACAATGAGCAGTTCTTC.

The chain recombines TRBV14 with TRBJ1-2; perhaps TRBD1 as D (5 bases). Germline V gene sequence: CDR1 SGHDN, CDR2 FVKESK. V was trimmed by 4 bases and J by 1 base, leaving 7 bases between them. The CDR3 runs 13 residues. The CDR3 is CASSLRVNYGYTF. The CDR3, as DNA: TGTGCCAGCAGCCTCAGGGTTAACTATGGCTACACCTTC.

This sequence joins TRBV7-5 and TRBJ2-7; the table calls TRBD2, which could not be checked here. TRBV7-5 counts as a pseudogene. There are 13 residues in the CDR3. CDR3 sequence reads: CARSGRCSYEQYF. As DNA, the CDR3 is TGTGCCAGAAGCGGGAGGTGTTCTTACGAGCAGTACTTC.

The genes are TRBV2 and TRBJ2-1, with a tentative D call TRBD2 (5 bases). This CDR3 comprises 15 residues. Germline V gene data show CDR1 as SNHLY and CDR2 as FYNNEI. With 5 bases removed from V and 0 bases from J, the gap between germline ends came to 11 bases. The CDR3 protein is CASSLARSSYNEQFF. The CDR3 DNA reads TGTGCCAGCAGTTTAGCGAGGAGCTCCTACAATGAGCAGTTCTTC.

The chain uses TRBV28 and TRBJ2-7, with D unclear. The germline gives CDR1 MDHEN, CDR2 SYDVKM. The ends were cut back, 5 bases at V and 7 bases at J, with 12 bases in the middle. The CDR3 contains 12 residues. CDR3 amino acids: CASSPPSREQYF. CDR3 DNA sequence: TGTGCCAGCAGTCCCCCATCCAGGGAGCAGTACTTC.

The chain links TRBV2 to TRBJ2-3; D remains unclear. Germline values: CDR1 SNHLY, CDR2 FYNNEI. The CDR3 is 13 amino acids. The V and J ends lost 3 bases and 6 bases respectively, with 10 bases between them. The CDR3 reads CASSDNVADTQYF. In nucleotides, the CDR3 is TGTGCCAGCAGTGATAATGTGGCTGATACGCAGTATTTT. The variable domain in full, with the rest retrieved from reference TRBV2 and TRBJ2-3, is EPEVTQTPSHQVTQMGQEVILRCVPISNHLYFYWYRQILGQKVEFLVSFYNNEISEKSEIFDDQFSVERPDGSNFTLKIRSTKLEDSAMYFCASSDNVADTQYFGPGTRLTVL.